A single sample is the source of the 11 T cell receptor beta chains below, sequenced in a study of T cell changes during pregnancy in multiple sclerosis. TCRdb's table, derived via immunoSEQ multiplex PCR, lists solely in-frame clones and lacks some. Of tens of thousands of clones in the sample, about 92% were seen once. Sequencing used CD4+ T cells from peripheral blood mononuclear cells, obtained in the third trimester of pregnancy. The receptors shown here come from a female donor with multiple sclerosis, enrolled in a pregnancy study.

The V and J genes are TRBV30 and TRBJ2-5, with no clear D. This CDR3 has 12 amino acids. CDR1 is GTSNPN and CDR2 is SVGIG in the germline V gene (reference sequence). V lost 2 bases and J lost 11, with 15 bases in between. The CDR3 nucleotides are TGTGCCTGGAGTTATTTCGGTTCGATGCAGTACTTC. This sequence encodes CAWSYFGSMQYF.

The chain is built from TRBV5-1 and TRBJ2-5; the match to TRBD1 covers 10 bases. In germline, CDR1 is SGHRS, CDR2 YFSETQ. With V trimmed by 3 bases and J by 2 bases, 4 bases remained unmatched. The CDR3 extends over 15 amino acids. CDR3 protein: CASSWDRGSQETQYF. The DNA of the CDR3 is TGCGCCAGCAGCTGGGACAGGGGTAGTCAAGAGACCCAGTACTTC.

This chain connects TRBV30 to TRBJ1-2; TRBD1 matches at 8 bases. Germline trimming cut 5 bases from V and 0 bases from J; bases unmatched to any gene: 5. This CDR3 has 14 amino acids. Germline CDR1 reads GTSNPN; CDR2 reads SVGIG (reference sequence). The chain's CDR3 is CAWGTQGANYGYTF. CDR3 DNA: TGTGCCTGGGGAACACAGGGGGCTAACTATGGCTACACCTTC.

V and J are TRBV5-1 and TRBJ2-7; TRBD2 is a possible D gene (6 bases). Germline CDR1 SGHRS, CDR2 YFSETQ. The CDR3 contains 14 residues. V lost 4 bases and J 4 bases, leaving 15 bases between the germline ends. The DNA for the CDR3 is TGCGCCAGCAGCGGGGGGACGGCGCGATACGAGCAGTACTTC. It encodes CASSGGTARYEQYF.

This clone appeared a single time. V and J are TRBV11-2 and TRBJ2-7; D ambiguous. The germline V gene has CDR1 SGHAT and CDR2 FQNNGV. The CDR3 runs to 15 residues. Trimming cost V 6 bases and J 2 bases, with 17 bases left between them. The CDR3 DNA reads TGTGCCAGCAGACCCCTACGAGTGCCACCCTACGAGCAGTACTTC. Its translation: CASRPLRVPPYEQYF.

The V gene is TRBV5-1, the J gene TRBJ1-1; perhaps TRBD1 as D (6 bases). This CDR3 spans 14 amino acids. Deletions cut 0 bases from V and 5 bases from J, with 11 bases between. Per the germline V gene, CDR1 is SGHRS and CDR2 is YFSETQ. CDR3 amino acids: CASSLDRAATEAFF. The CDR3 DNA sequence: TGCGCCAGCAGCTTGGACAGGGCTGCAACTGAAGCTTTCTTT.

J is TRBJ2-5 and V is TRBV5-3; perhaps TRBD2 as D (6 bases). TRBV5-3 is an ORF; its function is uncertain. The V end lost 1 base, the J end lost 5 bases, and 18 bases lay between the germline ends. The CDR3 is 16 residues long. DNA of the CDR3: TGTGCCAGAAGCTTGCTCTGTTGGGGGGATGGCGAGACCCAGTACTTC. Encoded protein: CARSLLCWGDGETQYF.

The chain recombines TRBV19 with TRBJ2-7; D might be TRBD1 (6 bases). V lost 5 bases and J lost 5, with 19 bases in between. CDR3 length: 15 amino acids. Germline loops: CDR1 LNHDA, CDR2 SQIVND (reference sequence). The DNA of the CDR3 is TGTGCCAGTAGTTCCCCCGGGAACAGGGTTCACGAGCAGTACTTC. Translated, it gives CASSSPGNRVHEQYF.

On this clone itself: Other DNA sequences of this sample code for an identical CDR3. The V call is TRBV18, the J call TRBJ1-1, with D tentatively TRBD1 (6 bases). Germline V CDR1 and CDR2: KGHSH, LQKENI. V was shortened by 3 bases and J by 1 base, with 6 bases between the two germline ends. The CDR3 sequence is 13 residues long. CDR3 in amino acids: CASSPTGNTEAFF. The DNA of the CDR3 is TGTGCCAGCTCACCGACAGGGAACACTGAAGCTTTCTTT. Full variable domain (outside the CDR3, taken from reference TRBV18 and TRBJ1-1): NAGVMQNPRHLVRRRGQEARLRCSPMKGHSHVYWYRQLPEEGLKFMVYLQKENIIDESGMPKERFSAEFPKEGPSILRIQQVVRGDSAAYFCASSPTGNTEAFFGQGTRLTVV.

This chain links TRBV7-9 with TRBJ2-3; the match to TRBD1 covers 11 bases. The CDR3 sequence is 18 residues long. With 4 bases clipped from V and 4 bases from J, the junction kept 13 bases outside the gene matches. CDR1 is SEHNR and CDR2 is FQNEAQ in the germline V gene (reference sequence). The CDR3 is CASSSTFRTGGIADTQYF. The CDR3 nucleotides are TGTGCCAGCAGCTCAACATTCCGGACAGGGGGCATAGCAGATACGCAGTATTTT.

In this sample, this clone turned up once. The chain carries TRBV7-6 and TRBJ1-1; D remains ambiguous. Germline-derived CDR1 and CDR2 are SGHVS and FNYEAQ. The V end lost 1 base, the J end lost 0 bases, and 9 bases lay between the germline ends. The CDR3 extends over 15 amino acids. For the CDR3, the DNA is TGTGCCAGCAGCTTAGGACAAACGGTGAACACTGAAGCTTTCTTT. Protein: CASSLGQTVNTEAFF.